Described below is a single TCR beta chain sequence and its context. This record belongs to a study of blood T cell repertoires in COVID-19. The table came from immunoSEQ multiplex PCR; TCRdb's copy has only in-frame clones and leaves some out. The sample has 150,000 to 200,000 clones; around 80% are singletons. Material: PBMCs or T cells enriched from blood (not recorded which). This clonotype was sampled from a man aged 50-59 years who had recovered from COVID-19.

The CDR3 bases are TGTGCCAGCAGTGTGGGACACGGATATCAGCCCCAGCATTTT. Its protein is CASSVGHGYQPQHF. The chain combines TRBV28 with TRBJ1-5; tentative D call: TRBD1 (6 bases). The CDR3 loop spans 14 amino acids. With 5 bases removed from V and 5 bases from J, the gap between germline ends came to 13 bases. CDR1 is MDHEN and CDR2 is SYDVKM in the germline V gene.